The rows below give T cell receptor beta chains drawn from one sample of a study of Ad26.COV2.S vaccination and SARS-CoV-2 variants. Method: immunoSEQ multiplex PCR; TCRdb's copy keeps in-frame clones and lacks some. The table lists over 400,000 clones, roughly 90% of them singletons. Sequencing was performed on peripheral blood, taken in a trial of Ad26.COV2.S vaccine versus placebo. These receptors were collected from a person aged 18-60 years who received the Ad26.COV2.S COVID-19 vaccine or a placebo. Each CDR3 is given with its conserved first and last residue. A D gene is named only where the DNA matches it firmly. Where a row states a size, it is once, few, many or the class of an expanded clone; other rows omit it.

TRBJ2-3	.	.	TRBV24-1	TGTGCCACCAGCCCCACTGGGGGGTCGAATACGCAGTATTTT	CATSPTGGSNTQYF
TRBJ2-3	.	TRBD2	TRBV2	TGTGCCAGCAAAAGGGGGCCGGGACTAGCTTATGCAGATACGCAGTATTTT	CASKRGPGLAYADTQYF
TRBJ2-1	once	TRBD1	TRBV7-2	TGTGCCAGCAGCTCACAGGGGTCGAGCACCTACAATGAGCAGTTCTTC	CASSSQGSSTYNEQFF
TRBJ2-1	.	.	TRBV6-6	TGTGCCATCACGGATGAGCAGTTCTTC	CAITDEQFF
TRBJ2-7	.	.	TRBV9	TGTGCCAGCAGCGTAGGAAGGGAAAGCTCCTACGAGCAGTACTTC	CASSVGRESSYEQYF
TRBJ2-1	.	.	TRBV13	TGTGCCAGCAGCTTAGAGCACTACAATGAGCAGTTCTTC	CASSLEHYNEQFF
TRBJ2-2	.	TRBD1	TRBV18	TGTGCCAGCTCACCCGCGGACAGGGTGTACGGGGAGCTGTTTTTT	CASSPADRVYGELFF
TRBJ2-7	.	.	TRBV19	TGTGCCAGTAGTGTAGTCGCGGTGATAGGAACCTACGAGCAGTACTTC	CASSVVAVIGTYEQYF
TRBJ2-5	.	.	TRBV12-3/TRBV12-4	TGTGCCAGCACCCTGATGGGGAAGGCCCAGTACTTC	CASTLMGKAQYF
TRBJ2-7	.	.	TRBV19	TGTGCCAGTAGTATTAGTGGTCTGGACCACAGGACAAAGACCTACGAGCAGTACTTC	CASSISGLDHRTKTYEQYF
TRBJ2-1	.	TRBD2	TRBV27	TGTGCCAGCAGGTGGTCTAGCGGGGACTACAATGAGCAGTTCTTC	CASRWSSGDYNEQFF
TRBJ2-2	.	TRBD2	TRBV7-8	TGTGCCAGCAGCTTAAGACTAGCGGGGGGGAACACCGGGGAGCTGTTTTTT	CASSLRLAGGNTGELFF
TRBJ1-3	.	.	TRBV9	TGTGCCAGCAGCGAGACAGTCTGGGGCCACAACTCTGGAAACACCATATATTTT	CASSETVWGHNSGNTIYF